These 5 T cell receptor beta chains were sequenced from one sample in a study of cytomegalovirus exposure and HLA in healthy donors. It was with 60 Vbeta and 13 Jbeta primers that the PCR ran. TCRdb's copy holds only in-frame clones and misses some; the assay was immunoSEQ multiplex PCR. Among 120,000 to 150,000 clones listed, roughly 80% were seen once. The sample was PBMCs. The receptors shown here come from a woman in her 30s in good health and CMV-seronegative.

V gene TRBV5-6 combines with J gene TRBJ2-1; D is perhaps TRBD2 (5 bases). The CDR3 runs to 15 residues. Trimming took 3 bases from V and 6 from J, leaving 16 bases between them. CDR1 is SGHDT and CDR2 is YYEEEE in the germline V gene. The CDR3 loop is CASSYLPRDFNEQFF. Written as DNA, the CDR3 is TGTGCCAGCAGCTACCTGCCTCGGGATTTCAATGAGCAGTTCTTC. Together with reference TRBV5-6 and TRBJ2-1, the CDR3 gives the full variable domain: DAGVTQSPTHLIKTRGQQVTLRCSPKSGHDTVSWYQQALGQGPQFIFQYYEEEERQRGNFPDRFSGHQFPNYSSELNVNALLLGDSALYLCASSYLPRDFNEQFFGPGTRLTVL.

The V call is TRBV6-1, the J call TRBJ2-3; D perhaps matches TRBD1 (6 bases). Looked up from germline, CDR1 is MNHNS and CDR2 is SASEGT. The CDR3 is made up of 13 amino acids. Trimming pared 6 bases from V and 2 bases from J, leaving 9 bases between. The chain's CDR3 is CASSAGDTDTQYF. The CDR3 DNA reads TGTGCCAGCAGCGCAGGGGACACAGATACGCAGTATTTT.

The CDR3 nucleotides read TGTGCCAGCAGCTTGGCCAGGGGACTAGTGGCGGTGGATACGCAGTATTTT. Residues: CASSLARGLVAVDTQYF. The chain combines TRBV5-4 with TRBJ2-3; 8 nucleotides match TRBD2. V shed 0 bases and J 6 bases; nucleotides not matched to a gene: 12. The length of the CDR3 is 17 residues. Germline V gives CDR1 SGHNT, CDR2 YYREEE (reference sequence).

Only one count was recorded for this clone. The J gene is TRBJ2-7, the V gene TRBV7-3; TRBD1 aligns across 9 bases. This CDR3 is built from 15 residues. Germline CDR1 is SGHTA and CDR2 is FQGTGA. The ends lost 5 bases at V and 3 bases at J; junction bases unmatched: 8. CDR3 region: CASSPSGTGSYEQYF. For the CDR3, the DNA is TGTGCCAGCAGCCCCTCCGGGACAGGGAGCTACGAGCAGTACTTC.

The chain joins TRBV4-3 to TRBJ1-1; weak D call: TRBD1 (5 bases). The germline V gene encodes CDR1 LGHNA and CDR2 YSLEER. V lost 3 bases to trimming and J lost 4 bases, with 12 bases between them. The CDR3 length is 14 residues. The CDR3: CASSQGPGSTEAFF. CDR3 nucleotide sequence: TGCGCCAGCAGCCAGGGACCCGGGAGCACTGAAGCTTTCTTT.